These 9 T cell receptor beta chains were sequenced from one sample in a study of human T cells and chemical hapten exposure. As to time point: patch test 3, about 24 weeks after DPC sensitization. Treatment defined: therapeutic diphenylcyclopropenone sensitization with weekly scalp DPC. TCRdb independently ran MiXCR on the RACE reads; one entry per CDR3 protein. The table lists some 71,000 distinct CDR3 sequences, around 10% of them singletons. The source material was whole blood, sampled in connection with sensitization to the hapten diphenylcyclopropenone (DPC). The receptors originated from a woman aged 45-60 years with alopecia areata. Some clones in this sample may be carry-over from other donors' samples.

The V and J genes are TRBV12-3 or TRBV12-4 and TRBJ1-5; 8 bases agree with TRBD1. The length of the CDR3 is 14 residues. V shed 7 bases and J 4 bases; nucleotides not matched to a gene: 6. This chain's CDR3 is CASNSDRANQPQHF. In DNA, the CDR3 is TGTGCCAGCAACTCGGACAGGGCAAATCAGCCCCAGCATTTT.

This clonotype turned up a few times. The gene calls are TRBV6-2 or TRBV6-3 and TRBJ2-6; TRBD2 aligns across 10 bases. V shed 5 bases, J shed 0 bases, and the junction held 10 bases outside the gene matches. CDR3 length equals 19 residues. Germline V gene sequence: CDR1 MNHEY, CDR2 SVGEGT. CDR3 bases: TGTGCCAGCAGTCAATTAGTAGCGGGAGGCCTCTCTGGGGCCAACGTCCTGACTTTC. Amino acid sequence: CASSQLVAGGLSGANVLTF.

This clonotype showed up many times. This chain uses TRBV20-1 with TRBJ1-1; D is ambiguous. Germline CDR1 and CDR2: DFQATT and SNEGSKA (reference sequence). The CDR3 length is 11 residues. The CDR3 here is CRLLSGTEAFF. The CDR3 DNA reads TGCAGACTACTCTCTGGGACTGAAGCTTTCTTT.

The table lists this clonotype with many counts. J is TRBJ1-1 and V is TRBV20-1, with D possibly TRBD1 on 6 matching bases. Between the trimmed V and J ends, which lost 0 bases and 4 bases, there was a span of 12 bases. CDR3 length equals 14 residues. The V gene's germline CDR1 is DFQATT and CDR2 SNEGSKA (reference sequence). The DNA of the CDR3 is TGCAGTGCTAGAGATCGGATAGGGGGCACTGAAGCTTTCTTT. Amino acids: CSARDRIGGTEAFF.

V and J are TRBV10-3 and TRBJ2-7; no definite D call. This CDR3 is 12 amino acids long. CDR1 and CDR2 from the germline V gene are ENHRY and SYGVKD. The V and J ends lost 1 base and 5 bases respectively, with 6 bases between them. This chain's CDR3 is CAISEYIHEQYF. The CDR3 bases are TGTGCCATCAGTGAGTATATCCACGAGCAGTACTTC.

The table lists this clonotype with many counts. V usage is TRBV7-6 and J usage is TRBJ1-1; D perhaps matches TRBD1 (5 bases). The CDR3 has 14 amino acids. Trimming removed 5 bases at V and 1 base at J, with 11 bases between. Germline lookup yields CDR1 SGHVS and CDR2 FNYEAQ. The CDR3 loop is CASSPDIANTEAFF. The CDR3 nucleotides read TGTGCCAGCAGCCCGGACATTGCGAACACTGAAGCTTTCTTT.

This clonotype occurred many times. The CDR3 loop reads CASRETSGKKAYEQYF. The CDR3 region has the DNA TGTGCCAGCAGGGAGACTAGCGGCAAAAAAGCCTACGAGCAGTACTTC. This rearrangement joins TRBV27 to TRBJ2-7; TRBD2 agrees at 9 bases. CDR3 length: 16 amino acids. The V gene's germline CDR1 is MNHEY and CDR2 SMNVEV (reference sequence). J lost 2 bases, V lost 6 bases, and 11 bases had no gene match.

Ten or more counts support this clonotype. This sequence joins TRBV28 and TRBJ1-2; D gene uncertain. The CDR3 contains 15 residues. V gave up 3 bases and J gave up 4 bases, with 15 bases separating them. The germline V gene has CDR1 MDHEN and CDR2 SYDVKM. The DNA of the CDR3 is TGTGCCAGCAGTTTCGGCACGCCGACGGGCTATGGCTACACCTTC. Protein sequence: CASSFGTPTGYGYTF.

The chain combines TRBV6-2 or TRBV6-3 with TRBJ1-1; D is unresolved. V gave up 6 bases and J gave up 7 bases, with 9 bases separating them. The CDR3 sequence is 11 residues long. From germline, CDR1 is MNHEY and CDR2 SVGEGT. The CDR3 loop reads CASRRAIEAFF. CDR3 DNA sequence: TGTGCCAGCAGGAGAGCCATTGAAGCTTTCTTT.